This T cell receptor (beta chain) was sequenced during a study of CD8+ T cells in alopecia areata. Treatment meaning: oral pan-JAK inhibitor, 5-10 mg twice daily. Study conclusions and caveats: Sequence data from scalp samples additionally include resident alphabeta T cells of normal skin.

The ends were cut back, 3 bases at V and 3 bases at J, with 5 bases in the middle. Germline CDR1 reads PRHDT; CDR2 reads FYEKMQ (reference sequence). The CDR3 is 12 amino acids. Note on this clone: Its antigen is undetermined.

Once RNA had been extracted, it was reverse transcribed into cDNA to act as the sequencing template. Profiled with immunoSEQ multiplex PCR; TCRdb holds only in-frame clones, not every one. The sample lists around 200,000 clones, about 60% seen once, with roughly 13% in the top ten. The receptor was derived from a human donor with alopecia areata. This sequence joins TRBV13 and TRBJ2-5; D is unclear. This specimen was CD8+ T cells sorted from blood, taken at week 24, from a patient treated with tofacitinib. The CDR3 region is CASSFPKETQYF. As DNA, the CDR3 is TGTGCCAGCAGCTTCCCGAAAGAGACCCAGTACTTC. The full variable domain, in which reference TRBV13 and TRBJ2-5 provide the parts outside the CDR3, is AAGVIQSPRHLIKEKRETATLKCYPIPRHDTVYWYQQGPGQDPQFLISFYEKMQSDKGSIPDRFSAQQFSDYHSELNMSSLELGDSALYFCASSFPKETQYFGPGTRLLVL.